This entry is about one T cell receptor beta chain. Its antigen is not known. As for time point: patch test 3, about 24 weeks after DPC sensitization. Indicated treatment: therapeutic diphenylcyclopropenone sensitization with weekly scalp DPC. The CDR3 runs 15 residues. Germline V lookup: CDR1 PRHDT, CDR2 FYEKMQ (reference sequence). V was shortened by 3 bases and J by 5 bases, with 16 bases between the two germline ends. TCRdb itself ran the RACE reads through MiXCR, one entry per CDR3 protein. The sample holds some 96,000 distinct CDR3 sequences, 25% to 35% seen once. The data stem from a study of human T cells and chemical hapten exposure. Study overall: Sensitization applied 2% DPC to roughly 2 cm by roughly 2 cm of upper inner arm skin. Study conclusions and caveats: Expanded TCR counts at PT1 were positively correlated with the patch test score.

The chain combines TRBV13 with TRBJ1-1; D not resolved. The input for sequencing was whole blood, taken in connection with sensitization to the hapten diphenylcyclopropenone (DPC). The TCR sequence derives from a man between 40 and 49 years old with alopecia areata. Some clones in this sample may be carry-over from other donors' samples. CDR3 protein: CASSLGRTAGTEAFF. DNA for the CDR3: TGTGCCAGCAGCTTGGGAAGGACGGCAGGTACTGAAGCTTTCTTT.